This TCR beta chain was observed in a study of a mutant IDH1 vaccine in newly diagnosed glioma. A word on this clone: Its target is unknown.

Data came from immunoSEQ multiplex PCR; TCRdb stores just in-frame clones and leaves some out. The sample lists tens of thousands of clones; approximately 77% were seen once. Time point: week 35, safety follow-up. Every single dose of the vaccine, 300 ug of mutant IDH1 20-mer peptide, came with topical imiquimod. Eight vaccine injections were given to patients in weeks 1, 3, 5, 7, 11, 15, 19 and 23. The TCR was taken from a young man with glioma. This sample comprised PBMCs, obtained from a glioma patient whose treatment included an IDH1 peptide vaccine.

CDR3 in DNA: TGTGCCAGCAGCGTGACAGGGGGCGGGAACGGGGAGCTGTTTTTT. Translating gives CASSVTGGGNGELFF. The chain joins TRBV2 to TRBJ2-2; 10 bases agree with TRBD1. The J segment lost 7 bases and the V segment lost 6 bases, leaving 8 bases of the junction unmatched. The V gene's germline CDR1 is SNHLY and CDR2 FYNNEI. CDR3 length equals 15 residues. Full variable domain (outside the CDR3, taken from reference TRBV2 and TRBJ2-2): EPEVTQTPSHQVTQMGQEVILRCVPISNHLYFYWYRQILGQKVEFLVSFYNNEISEKSEIFDDQFSVERPDGSNFTLKIRSTKLEDSAMYFCASSVTGGGNGELFFGEGSRLTVL.